This paragraph covers one T cell receptor beta chain sequence. Its antigen is still unknown. The data stem from a study of T cells expressing NK-cell markers. Study overall: The TCR beta repertoires originated in sorted CD3+CD56+NKG2C+, CD3+CD56+NKG2C- and CD3+CD56-NKG2C+ T cells.

5'RACE template switching with UMIs produced the TCR beta cDNA. One entry per CDR3 protein, without DNA, is what TCRdb gives after re-calling the 5' RACE reads. The repertoire table contains 400,000 to 550,000 distinct CDR3 sequences. The CDR3 is 14 residues long. Germline CDR1 KGHDR, CDR2 SFDVKD. Points from the study as a whole: The study found these clonotypes also leading the CD3+CD56-NKG2C+ fraction in a few donors.

The chain is built from TRBV24-1 and TRBJ2-5; TCRdb proposes TRBD1, but this gene call is untestable without DNA. This sequence was found in a woman aged 18-70 years in good health. Material: blood T cells: a sorted CD56 or NKG2C T cell subset, CD4+ or CD8+ T cells, or bulk PBMC T cells (not recorded which). The CDR3 spells CATSDAGGVETQYF.